The next 31 T cell receptor beta chains were all read from a single sample in a study of cytomegalovirus exposure and HLA in healthy donors. PCR employed 60 Vbeta and 13 Jbeta primers. TCRdb's table, derived via immunoSEQ multiplex PCR, lists solely in-frame clones and lacks some. The sample totals tens of thousands of clones. Input material: PBMCs. The source of these receptors is a man between 45 and 60 years old in good health and CMV-seropositive.

This chain connects TRBV11-2 to TRBJ2-1; D gene uncertain. The ends were cut back, 0 bases at V and 0 bases at J, with 18 bases in the middle. The CDR3 has 19 amino acids. Germline CDR1 is SGHAT and CDR2 is FQNNGV. CDR3 sequence reads: CASSLDYEWLESSYNEQFF. The CDR3 bases are TGTGCCAGCAGCTTAGATTACGAGTGGCTAGAGAGCTCCTACAATGAGCAGTTCTTC. The complete variable domain, with remaining parts taken from reference TRBV11-2 and TRBJ2-1, reads EAGVAQSPRYKIIEKRQSVAFWCNPISGHATLYWYQQILGQGPKLLIQFQNNGVVDDSQLPKDRFSAERLKGVDSTLKIQPAKLEDSAVYLCASSLDYEWLESSYNEQFFGPGTRLTVL.

V gene TRBV7-2 combines with J gene TRBJ2-4; 9 bases are shared with TRBD2. The CDR3 is made up of 15 amino acids. Trimming at V came to 5 bases and at J to 5 bases, leaving 7 bases not matched to a gene. From germline, CDR1 is SGHTA and CDR2 FQGNSA. As DNA, the CDR3 is TGTGCCAGCAGCAGATTGGGACTAGCAGAAAACATTCAGTACTTC. Translated, it gives CASSRLGLAENIQYF.

The CDR3 reads CASKTTGFQGKLFF. CDR3 bases: TGTGCCAGCAAAACTACAGGGTTTCAAGGAAAACTGTTTTTT. This chain links TRBV6-5 with TRBJ1-4; a weak D match, TRBD1 (6 bases). From germline, CDR1 is MNHEY and CDR2 SVGAGI. V was pared by 7 bases and J by 10 bases, with 19 bases between. This CDR3 has 14 residues.

CDR3 nucleotides: TGTGCCAGCAGCTCCGGGACTGGATCCTACGAGCAGTACGTC. The encoded protein is CASSSGTGSYEQYV. The V gene is TRBV7-9, the J gene TRBJ2-7; maybe TRBD2 (6 bases). V was cut by 4 bases and J by 1 base, with 11 bases left in between. CDR1 SEHNR and CDR2 FQNEAQ come from the germline V gene (reference sequence). The CDR3 sequence is 14 residues long.

The CDR3 reads CASSHLAGVRDTQYF. The DNA for the CDR3 is TGTGCCAGCAGCCACTTAGCGGGAGTTAGAGATACGCAGTATTTT. The chain employs TRBV7-3 and TRBJ2-3, with 9 bases fitting TRBD2. After removal of 5 bases from V and 5 bases from J, the junction contained 8 bases not matched to a gene. Per the germline V gene, CDR1 is SGHTA and CDR2 is FQGTGA. This CDR3 is built from 15 residues.

The chain combines TRBV19 with TRBJ1-2; D is undetermined. The ends were cut back, 5 bases at V and 7 bases at J, with 8 bases in the middle. Germline values: CDR1 LNHDA, CDR2 SQIVND (reference sequence). The length of the CDR3 is 11 residues. CDR3 bases: TGTGCCAGTAGTCTTTCAGGTGGCTACACCTTC. Protein product: CASSLSGGYTF.

V gene TRBV29-1 combines with J gene TRBJ1-1, with D perhaps TRBD1 (5 bases). The germline gives CDR1 SQVTM, CDR2 ANQGSEA. CDR3 size: 12 residues. V was trimmed by 6 bases and J by 5 bases, leaving 13 bases between them. The CDR3 bases are TGCAGCGTAAGGGGCGTAGGGACTGAAGCTTTCTTT. Translation: CSVRGVGTEAFF.

V gene TRBV5-1 combines with J gene TRBJ2-1; 8 bases fit TRBD2. The CDR3 runs 16 residues. Germline V lookup: CDR1 SGHRS, CDR2 YFSETQ. The V segment lost 2 bases and the J segment 4 bases; nucleotides outside the gene matches: 8. CDR3 sequence: CASSLTPGLVYNEQFF. The DNA for the CDR3 is TGCGCCAGCAGCTTAACTCCGGGACTAGTATACAATGAGCAGTTCTTC.

This chain connects TRBV4-2 to TRBJ2-1, with TRBD2 identical over 7 bases. Trimming cost V 3 bases and J 2 bases; bases outside gene matches: 4. Germline-derived CDR1 and CDR2 are LGHNA and YNFKEQ. The CDR3 is made up of 15 amino acids. In nucleotides, the CDR3 is TGTGCCAGCAGCCAGGGGGGGATTACCTACAATGAGCAGTTCTTC. This translates into CASSQGGITYNEQFF.

The chain employs TRBV7-6 and TRBJ1-1, with TRBD1 identical over 8 bases. The CDR3 is 16 residues long. V shed 5 bases, J shed 1 base, and the junction held 9 bases outside the gene matches. Per germline, CDR1 SGHVS and CDR2 FNYEAQ. The DNA for the CDR3 is TGTGCCAGCAGCCTGGACAGGGAATCGGGGAACACTGAAGCTTTCTTT. This codes for CASSLDRESGNTEAFF.

The rearrangement joins TRBV20-1 to TRBJ2-4; D ambiguous. Trimming took 5 bases from V and 6 from J, leaving 8 bases between them. This CDR3 has 11 residues. CDR1 DFQATT and CDR2 SNEGSKA come from the germline V gene (reference sequence). DNA for the CDR3: TGCAGTGCTCTCCCCGGAAACATTCAGTACTTC. This codes for CSALPGNIQYF.

The gene calls are TRBV5-5 and TRBJ1-4, with D tentatively TRBD1 (5 bases). Trimming removed 5 bases at V and 2 bases at J, with 10 bases between. Looked up from germline, CDR1 is SGHKS and CDR2 is YYEKEE (reference sequence). The CDR3 totals 14 residues. The CDR3 reads CASRPRGTNEKLFF. CDR3 DNA: TGTGCCAGCAGGCCTCGGGGGACTAATGAAAAACTGTTTTTT.

CDR3 in DNA: TGTGCCAGCAGCTGGGCAGAAAGCAATCAGCCCCAGCATTTT. It translates to CASSWAESNQPQHF. The chain uses TRBV7-2 and TRBJ1-5; D unclear. This CDR3 spans 14 amino acids. V was cut by 4 bases and J by 1 base, with 8 bases left in between. CDR1 and CDR2 (germline): SGHTA, FQGNSA.

The chain employs TRBV2 and TRBJ2-7; a possible D gene is TRBD1 (6 bases). Germline V gives CDR1 SNHLY, CDR2 FYNNEI. The CDR3 is 14 residues long. Trimming pared 4 bases from V and 2 bases from J, leaving 12 bases between. The CDR3 DNA sequence: TGTGCCAGCAGTGTACAGGGTACTCCCTACGAGCAGTACGTC. Amino acids: CASSVQGTPYEQYV.

Worth noting for this clone: At one boundary the junction diverges from the germline segment, which might be a read error. This sequence joins TRBV7-7 and TRBJ2-5; D possibly corresponds to TRBD2 (5 bases). Per germline, CDR1 SSHAT and CDR2 FNYEAQ (reference sequence). This CDR3 is built from 13 residues. CDR3 sequence reads: CASSFGDQETQYF. In DNA, the CDR3 is TGTGCTAGCAGCTTCGGGGACCAAGAGACCCAGTACTTC.

The V and J genes are TRBV11-3 and TRBJ1-1, with D perhaps matching TRBD1 (5 bases). From germline, CDR1 is SGHNT and CDR2 YENEEA. V lost 3 bases, J lost 6 bases, and 14 bases lay in between. The CDR3 totals 14 residues. The CDR3 reads CASSLAQGFSEAFF. CDR3 nucleotide sequence: TGTGCCAGCAGCTTGGCCCAGGGATTTTCTGAAGCTTTCTTT.

DNA of the CDR3: TGTGCCAGCAGCTTAGACCAGGGGGCGGGCGATGAGCAGTTCTTC. This codes for CASSLDQGAGDEQFF. The chain combines TRBV7-9 with TRBJ2-1; 8 nucleotides agree with TRBD1. Germline V gene sequence: CDR1 SEHNR, CDR2 FQNEAQ (reference sequence). The CDR3 spans 15 residues. With 1 base clipped from V and 8 bases from J, the junction kept 7 bases outside the gene matches.

About this clone itself: One junction end disagrees with the germline gene, perhaps due to a read error. Other DNA sequences of this sample code for an identical CDR3. V usage is TRBV5-4 and J usage is TRBJ2-2, with 7 bases matching TRBD2. Per germline, CDR1 SGHNT and CDR2 YYREEE (reference sequence). CDR3 length: 15 residues. This CDR3 is CASSLRAGSTGELFF. The DNA of the CDR3 is TGCGCCAGCAGTCTCAGAGCGGGGAGCACCGGGGAGCTGTTTTTT.

The chain combines TRBV27 with TRBJ1-1; D possibly corresponds to TRBD1 (5 bases). Germline V gene lookup returns CDR1 MNHEY and CDR2 SMNVEV (reference sequence). The CDR3 spans 14 residues. The V end lost 5 bases, the J end lost 12 bases, and 22 bases lay between the germline ends. CDR3 nucleotide sequence: TGTGCCAGCAGTCCGACGGATCGACGGGGGGAGTCTTTCTTT. Its protein is CASSPTDRRGESFF.

V and J are TRBV13 and TRBJ1-1; D uncertain. The CDR3 sequence is 14 residues long. Germline V gene lookup returns CDR1 PRHDT and CDR2 FYEKMQ (reference sequence). V lost 5 bases and J lost 5, with 15 bases in between. The CDR3 spells CASSRSRGRTEAFF. CDR3 DNA sequence: TGTGCCAGCAGCCGTTCCCGGGGAAGGACTGAAGCTTTCTTT.

The chain links TRBV30 to TRBJ2-1, with D maybe TRBD1 (6 bases). This CDR3 has 14 residues. The germline gives CDR1 GTSNPN, CDR2 SVGIG (reference sequence). Trimming pared 4 bases from V and 4 bases from J, leaving 14 bases between. This chain's CDR3 is CAWNRDTSYNEQFF. DNA of the CDR3: TGTGCCTGGAACAGGGACACCTCATACAATGAGCAGTTCTTC.

The chain is built from TRBV10-3 and TRBJ1-3; no firm D call. Germline lookup yields CDR1 ENHRY and CDR2 SYGVKD. The length of the CDR3 is 13 residues. V gave up 6 bases and J gave up 8 bases, with 14 bases separating them. The CDR3 region is CAIRDSGEYTIYF. CDR3 coding DNA: TGTGCCATCAGGGACTCTGGGGAGTACACCATATATTTT.

The chain links TRBV4-3 to TRBJ2-1; no clear D. The CDR3 is 15 residues long. The V and J ends lost 0 bases and 0 bases respectively, with 6 bases between them. CDR1 is LGHNA and CDR2 is YSLEER in the germline V gene. The CDR3: CASSQDAASYNEQFF. CDR3 sequence (DNA): TGCGCCAGCAGCCAAGATGCGGCCTCCTACAATGAGCAGTTCTTC.

J is TRBJ1-2 and V is TRBV5-1; no firm D call. Looked up from germline, CDR1 is SGHRS and CDR2 is YFSETQ. This CDR3 spans 15 amino acids. V lost 0 bases and J lost 5, with 14 bases in between. CDR3 region: CASSLGAALTYGYTF. CDR3 bases: TGCGCCAGCAGCTTGGGGGCAGCCCTAACTTATGGCTACACCTTC.

The chain combines TRBV11-2 with TRBJ2-1, with a possible D match to TRBD2 (5 bases). Deletions cut 7 bases from V and 9 bases from J, with 13 bases between. CDR3 length: 12 amino acids. Germline assignment: CDR1 SGHAT and CDR2 FQNNGV. CDR3 loop: CASKGTRGEQFF. In DNA form, the CDR3 reads TGTGCCAGCAAGGGCACCCGGGGTGAGCAGTTCTTC.

The rearrangement joins TRBV2 to TRBJ2-5, with D possibly TRBD1 on 5 matching bases. This CDR3 has 13 residues. The germline V and J ends were trimmed by 3 bases and 7 bases, with 12 bases remaining between them. Germline V gene data show CDR1 as SNHLY and CDR2 as FYNNEI. DNA of the CDR3: TGTGCCAGCAGTGAGGGGCAGCCGGGGACCCAGTACTTC. This codes for CASSEGQPGTQYF.

The chain joins TRBV25-1 to TRBJ2-5; the D gene is possibly TRBD2 (6 bases). CDR3 length: 15 residues. The V and J ends lost 0 bases and 5 bases respectively, with 13 bases between them. Per the germline V gene, CDR1 is MGHDK and CDR2 is SYGVNS. CDR3 residues: CASSEYTGVGETQYF. CDR3 bases: TGTGCCAGCAGTGAATATACGGGAGTGGGTGAGACCCAGTACTTC.

V is TRBV5-4 and J is TRBJ1-5; 7 nucleotides line up with TRBD1. The germline gives CDR1 SGHNT, CDR2 YYREEE (reference sequence). This CDR3 has 15 residues. Germline trimming cut 0 bases from V and 4 bases from J; bases unmatched to any gene: 4. The CDR3 sequence: CASSLGGTANQPQHF. Here the CDR3 DNA reads TGTGCCAGCAGCTTGGGTGGGACAGCAAATCAGCCCCAGCATTTT. Full variable domain (remainder filled in from reference TRBV5-4 and TRBJ1-5): ETGVTQSPTHLIKTRGQQVTLRCSSQSGHNTVSWYQQALGQGPQFIFQYYREEENGRGNFPPRFSGLQFPNYSSELNVNALELDDSALYLCASSLGGTANQPQHFGDGTRLSIL.

The V and J genes are TRBV4-3 and TRBJ2-1; 9 nucleotides align to TRBD2. The V gene end was trimmed by 3 bases and the J gene end by 0 bases; junction bases not matched to a gene: 9. The CDR3 is 18 residues long. The germline V gene has CDR1 LGHNA and CDR2 YSLEER. CDR3 region: CASSQRASGISSYNEQFF. The CDR3, as DNA: TGCGCCAGCAGCCAGAGGGCTAGCGGGATAAGCTCCTACAATGAGCAGTTCTTC.

The chain links TRBV18 to TRBJ1-2; D not resolved. The CDR3 extends over 16 amino acids. V shed 0 bases and J shed 4 bases, with 15 bases lying between them. Germline CDR1 KGHSH, CDR2 LQKENI. The CDR3 reads CASSPPAVGLSYGYTF. In nucleotides, the CDR3 is TGTGCCAGCTCACCACCCGCAGTGGGCCTTAGCTATGGCTACACCTTC.

The chain carries TRBV28 and TRBJ2-7; the match to TRBD2 covers 13 bases. The CDR3 runs 16 residues. Germline trimming cut 1 base from V and 4 bases from J; bases unmatched to any gene: 4. The germline V gene encodes CDR1 MDHEN and CDR2 SYDVKM. Here the CDR3 DNA reads TGTGCCAGCAGTTTATCTGGGACTAGCGGGGTATACGAGCAGTACGTC. The encoded protein is CASSLSGTSGVYEQYV.